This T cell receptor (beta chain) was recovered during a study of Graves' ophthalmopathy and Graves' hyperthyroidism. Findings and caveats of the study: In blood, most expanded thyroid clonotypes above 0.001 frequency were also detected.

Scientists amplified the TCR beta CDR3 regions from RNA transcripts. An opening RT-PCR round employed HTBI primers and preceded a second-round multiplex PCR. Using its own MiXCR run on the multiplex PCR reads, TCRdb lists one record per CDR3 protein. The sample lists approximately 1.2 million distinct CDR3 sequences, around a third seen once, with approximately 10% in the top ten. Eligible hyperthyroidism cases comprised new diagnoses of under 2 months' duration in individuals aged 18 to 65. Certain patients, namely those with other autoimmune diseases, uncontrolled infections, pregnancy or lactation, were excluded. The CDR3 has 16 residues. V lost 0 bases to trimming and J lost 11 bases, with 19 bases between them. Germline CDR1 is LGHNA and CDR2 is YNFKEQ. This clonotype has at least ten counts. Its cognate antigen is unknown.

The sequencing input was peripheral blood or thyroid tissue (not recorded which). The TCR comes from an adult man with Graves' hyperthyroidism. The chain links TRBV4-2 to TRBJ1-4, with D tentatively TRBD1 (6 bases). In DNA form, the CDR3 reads TGTGCCAGCAGCCAAGATTGGAGGGGGGATCTAGGGAAACTGTTTTTT. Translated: CASSQDWRGDLGKLFF.